This TCR beta chain was documented in a study of T cells in localized non-small cell lung cancer. Some clones are missing from TCRdb's copy, which holds only in-frame ones; the method was immunoSEQ multiplex PCR. The sample contains fewer than 8,000 clones, roughly 50% of which appear only once. The V end was cut by 7 bases, the J end by 0 bases, with 10 bases between. This CDR3 region has 14 residues. In germline, CDR1 is MNHGY, CDR2 SAAAGT. Whole-study results and caveats: Adjacent lung exhibited a median of around 60 among the 100 most abundant tumor clones.

This clone was detected only a few times. Its antigen is not known. The clonotype was recovered from a female donor of 60 years or more with stage I lung adenocarcinoma. This specimen was lymph node tissue, taken before any cancer treatment. This chain links TRBV6-8 with TRBJ1-3, with D perhaps TRBD1 (5 bases). The CDR3 DNA sequence: TGTGCCAGCACCGACAGATACTCTGGAAACACCATATATTTT. It encodes CASTDRYSGNTIYF.